This entry is about one TCR beta chain. Original handling: Reference gene primer amplification gave estimated nucleated cell counts. The data were produced by immunoSEQ multiplex PCR, yet TCRdb's version contains in-frame clones alone and is incomplete. V, J and clone size were drawn from that table, and D and trimming were deduced from the DNA. The data show about 51,000 clones, roughly 90% seen once. This sample is part of a study of blood T cell repertoires in COVID-19. V trimming: 1 base; J trimming: 5 bases; junction bases outside the gene matches: 5. Germline V gene lookup returns CDR1 LGHDT and CDR2 YNNKEL (reference sequence). The CDR3 has 14 residues.

J is TRBJ2-7 and V is TRBV3-1 (or the pseudogene TRBV3-2); 7 bases align to TRBD1. The clonotype originates from a man between 60 and 75 years old with acute or convalescent COVID-19. Sequences were obtained from peripheral blood. CDR3 nucleotide sequence: TGTGCCAGCAGCCAAGGACAGGGACGACACGAGCAGTACTTC. Translation: CASSQGQGRHEQYF.